This TCR beta chain is from a study of control samples from healthy donors and cancer patients. The assay was immunoSEQ multiplex PCR, and TCRdb's table has in-frame clones only and misses some. The sample has around 50,000 clones; nearly 96% are singletons. This CDR3 is 16 amino acids long. V was pared by 2 bases and J by 0 bases, with 3 bases of the junction left unmatched. Per germline, CDR1 SGHRS and CDR2 YFSETQ. The sample taken for sequencing was blood. J is TRBJ2-1 and V is TRBV5-1, with TRBD2 matching over 9 bases. This TCR was recovered from a woman aged 30 to 39 in good health. CDR3 protein: CASSFSGGFSYNEQFF. CDR3 sequence (DNA): TGCGCCAGCAGCTTTAGCGGGGGCTTCTCCTACAATGAGCAGTTCTTC.